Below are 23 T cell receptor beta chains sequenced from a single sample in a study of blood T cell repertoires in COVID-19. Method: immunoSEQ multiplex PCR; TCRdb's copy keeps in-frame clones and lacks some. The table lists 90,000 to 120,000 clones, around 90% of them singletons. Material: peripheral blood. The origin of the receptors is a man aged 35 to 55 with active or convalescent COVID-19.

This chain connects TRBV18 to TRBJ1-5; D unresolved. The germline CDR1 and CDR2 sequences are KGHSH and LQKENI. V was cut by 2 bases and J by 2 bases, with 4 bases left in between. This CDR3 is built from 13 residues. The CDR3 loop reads CASSPSGNQPQHF. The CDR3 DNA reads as TGTGCCAGCTCACCATCGGGCAATCAGCCCCAGCATTTT.

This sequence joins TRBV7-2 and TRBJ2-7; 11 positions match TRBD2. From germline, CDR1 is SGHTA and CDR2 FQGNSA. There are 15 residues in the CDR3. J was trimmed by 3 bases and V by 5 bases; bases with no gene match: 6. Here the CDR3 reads CASSLGLAGIYEQYF. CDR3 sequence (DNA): TGTGCCAGCAGCCTCGGACTAGCGGGTATCTACGAGCAGTACTTC.

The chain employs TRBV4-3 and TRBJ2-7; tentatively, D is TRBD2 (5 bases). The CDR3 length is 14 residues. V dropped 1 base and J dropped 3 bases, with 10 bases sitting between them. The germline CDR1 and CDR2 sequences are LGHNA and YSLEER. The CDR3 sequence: CASSQVSGVYEQYF. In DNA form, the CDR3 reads TGCGCCAGCAGCCAAGTATCCGGGGTCTACGAGCAGTACTTC.

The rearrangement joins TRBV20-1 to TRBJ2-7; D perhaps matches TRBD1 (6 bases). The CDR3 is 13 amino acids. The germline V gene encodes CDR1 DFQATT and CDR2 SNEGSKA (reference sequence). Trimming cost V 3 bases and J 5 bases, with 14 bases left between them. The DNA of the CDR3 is TGCAGTGCTAGTGCACTAGGGGGTCACGAGCAGTACTTC. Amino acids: CSASALGGHEQYF.

The chain's CDR3 is CASSKTYEQYF. CDR3 nucleotide sequence: TGTGCCAGCTCTAAGACCTACGAGCAGTACTTC. The V call is TRBV12-3 or TRBV12-4, the J call TRBJ2-7; no clear D. The V and J ends lost 8 bases and 2 bases respectively, with 7 bases between them. This CDR3 is built from 11 residues.

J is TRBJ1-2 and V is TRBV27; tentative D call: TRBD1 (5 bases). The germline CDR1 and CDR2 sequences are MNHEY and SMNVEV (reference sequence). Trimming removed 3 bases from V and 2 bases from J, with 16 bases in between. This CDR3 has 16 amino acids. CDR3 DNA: TGTGCCAGCAGTTTCACCCTTGGGACTTCCAACTATGGCTACACCTTC. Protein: CASSFTLGTSNYGYTF.

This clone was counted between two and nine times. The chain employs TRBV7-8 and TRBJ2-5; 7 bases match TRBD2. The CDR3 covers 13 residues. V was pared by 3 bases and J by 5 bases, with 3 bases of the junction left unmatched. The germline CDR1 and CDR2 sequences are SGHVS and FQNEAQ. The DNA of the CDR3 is TGTGCCAGCAGCTTCTTCGGGAGGGAGACCCAGTACTTC. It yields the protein CASSFFGRETQYF.

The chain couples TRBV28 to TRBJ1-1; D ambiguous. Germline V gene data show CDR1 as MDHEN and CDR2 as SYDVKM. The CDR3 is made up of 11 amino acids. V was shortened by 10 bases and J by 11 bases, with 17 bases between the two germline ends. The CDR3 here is CATGEARSAFF. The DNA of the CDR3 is TGTGCCACCGGGGAGGCCCGCTCGGCTTTCTTT.

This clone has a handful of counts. CDR3 nucleotides: TGTGCCAGCCCCGTCAGTACCTACGAGCAGTACTTC. Encoded protein: CASPVSTYEQYF. This rearrangement joins TRBV27 to TRBJ2-7; no reliable D call. V was trimmed by 8 bases and J by 2 bases, leaving 10 bases between them. The CDR3 totals 12 residues. Per germline, CDR1 MNHEY and CDR2 SMNVEV (reference sequence).

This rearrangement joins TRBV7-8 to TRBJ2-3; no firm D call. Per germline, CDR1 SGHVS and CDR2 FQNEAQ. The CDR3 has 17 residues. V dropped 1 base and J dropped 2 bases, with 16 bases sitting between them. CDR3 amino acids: CASSLETAGVNTDTQYF. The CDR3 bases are TGTGCCAGCAGCTTAGAAACAGCCGGTGTGAACACAGATACGCAGTATTTT.

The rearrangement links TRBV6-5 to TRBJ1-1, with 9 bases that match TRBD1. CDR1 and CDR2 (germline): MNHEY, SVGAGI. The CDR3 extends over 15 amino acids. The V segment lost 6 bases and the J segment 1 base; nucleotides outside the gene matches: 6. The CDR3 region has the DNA TGTGCCAGCAGGCCTACGGGACAGGGGAACACTGAAGCTTTCTTT. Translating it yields CASRPTGQGNTEAFF.

This CDR3 reads CASTREGGLGNEQFF. CDR3 DNA sequence: TGTGCCAGCACGAGGGAGGGAGGTTTGGGGAATGAGCAGTTCTTC. The chain carries TRBV6-5 and TRBJ2-1, with 7 positions matching TRBD2. The CDR3 extends over 15 amino acids. Germline V gives CDR1 MNHEY, CDR2 SVGAGI. V lost 7 bases, J lost 7 bases, and 13 bases stayed unmatched.

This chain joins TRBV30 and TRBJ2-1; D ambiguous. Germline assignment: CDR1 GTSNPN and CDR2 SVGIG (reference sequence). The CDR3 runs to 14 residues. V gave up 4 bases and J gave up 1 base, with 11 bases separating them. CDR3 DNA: TGTGCCTGGATCCCTAGTAGGTCCTACAATGAGCAGTTCTTC. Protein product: CAWIPSRSYNEQFF.

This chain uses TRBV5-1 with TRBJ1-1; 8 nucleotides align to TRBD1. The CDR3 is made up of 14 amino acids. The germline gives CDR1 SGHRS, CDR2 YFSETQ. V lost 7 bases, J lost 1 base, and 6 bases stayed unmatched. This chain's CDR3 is CASGPGGPNTEAFF. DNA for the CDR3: TGCGCCAGCGGTCCAGGGGGCCCGAACACTGAAGCTTTCTTT.

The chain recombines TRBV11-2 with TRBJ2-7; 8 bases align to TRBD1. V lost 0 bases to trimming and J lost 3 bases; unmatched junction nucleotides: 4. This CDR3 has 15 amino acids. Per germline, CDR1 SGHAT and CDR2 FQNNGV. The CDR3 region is CASSLDYDRGYEQYF. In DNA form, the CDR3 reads TGTGCCAGCAGCTTAGATTACGACAGGGGCTACGAGCAGTACTTC.

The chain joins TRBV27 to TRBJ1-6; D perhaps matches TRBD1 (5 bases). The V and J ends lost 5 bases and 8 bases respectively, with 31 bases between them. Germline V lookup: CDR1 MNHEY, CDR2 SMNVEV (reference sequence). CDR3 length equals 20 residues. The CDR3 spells CASSREFLPLTQVSDSPLHF. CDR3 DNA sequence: TGTGCCAGCAGTCGCGAATTCCTGCCGCTCACACAGGTTTCGGATTCACCCCTCCACTTT.

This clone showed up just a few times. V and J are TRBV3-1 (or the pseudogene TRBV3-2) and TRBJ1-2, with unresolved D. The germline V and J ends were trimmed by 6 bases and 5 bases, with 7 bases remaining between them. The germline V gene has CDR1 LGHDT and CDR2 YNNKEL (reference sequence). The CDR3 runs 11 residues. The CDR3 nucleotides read TGTGCCAGCAGTCGAGGGTATGGCTACACCTTC. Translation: CASSRGYGYTF.

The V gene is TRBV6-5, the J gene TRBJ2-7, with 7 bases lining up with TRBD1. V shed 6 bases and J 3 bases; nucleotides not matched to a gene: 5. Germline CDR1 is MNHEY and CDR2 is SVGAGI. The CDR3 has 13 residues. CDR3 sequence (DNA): TGTGCCAGCAGACCGGGACAGATCTACGAGCAGTACTTC. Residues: CASRPGQIYEQYF.

This chain's CDR3 is CASSLGPGESYNEQFF. The CDR3 coding sequence is TGTGCCAGCAGCTTAGGCCCGGGAGAGTCCTACAATGAGCAGTTCTTC. J is TRBJ2-1 and V is TRBV7-9; possible D gene TRBD2, 6 bases. CDR1 SEHNR and CDR2 FQNEAQ come from the germline V gene (reference sequence). Deletions cut 1 base from V and 1 base from J, with 11 bases between. The CDR3 has 16 residues.

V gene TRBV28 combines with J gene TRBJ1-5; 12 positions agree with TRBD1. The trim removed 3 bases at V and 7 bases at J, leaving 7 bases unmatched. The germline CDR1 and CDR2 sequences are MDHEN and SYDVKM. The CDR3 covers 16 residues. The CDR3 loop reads CASSFRGQGAHQPQHF. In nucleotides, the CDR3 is TGTGCCAGCAGTTTTCGGGGACAGGGGGCACACCAGCCCCAGCATTTT.

The CDR3 nucleotides read TGTGCCAGCTCACCACCGGGGACACAGGGTAGGACTGAAGCTTTCTTT. Translating it yields CASSPPGTQGRTEAFF. This sequence joins TRBV18 and TRBJ1-1, with D tentatively TRBD1 (6 bases). The CDR3 is 16 amino acids. The V end was cut by 0 bases, the J end by 5 bases, with 16 bases between. CDR1 is KGHSH and CDR2 is LQKENI in the germline V gene.

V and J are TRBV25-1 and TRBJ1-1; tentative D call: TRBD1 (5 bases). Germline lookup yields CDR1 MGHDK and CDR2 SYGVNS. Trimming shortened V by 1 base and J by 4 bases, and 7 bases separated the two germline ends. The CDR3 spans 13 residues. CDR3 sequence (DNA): TGTGCCAGCAGTGAATTCAGGGTCACTGAAGCTTTCTTT. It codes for CASSEFRVTEAFF.

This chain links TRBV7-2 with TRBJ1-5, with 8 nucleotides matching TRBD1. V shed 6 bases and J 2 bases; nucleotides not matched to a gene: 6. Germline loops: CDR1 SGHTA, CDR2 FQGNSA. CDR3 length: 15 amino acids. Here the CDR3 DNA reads TGTGCCAGCAGTAAAGACAGGGGTGGCAATCAGCCCCAGCATTTT. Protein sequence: CASSKDRGGNQPQHF.